This is a list of T cell receptor beta chains from one sample in a study of T cell changes during pregnancy in multiple sclerosis. Sequencing was performed with immunoSEQ multiplex PCR; in TCRdb, only in-frame clones are kept and a portion is missing. This table has about 51,000 clones, 94% appearing once. Sample: CD4+ T cells from peripheral blood mononuclear cells, taken in the second trimester of pregnancy. The receptors stem from a female donor with multiple sclerosis, enrolled in a pregnancy study. Each CDR3 is given with its conserved first and last residue. A D gene is named only where the DNA matches it firmly. Clone size is given for some rows only: seen once, a few or many times, or a class if the clone is expanded.

clone_size: NA; v_call: TRBV2; d_call: TRBD1; j_call: TRBJ1-5; cdr3_nt: TGTGCCAGCAGTGGGACAGGGGGCAATCAGCCCCAGCATTTT; cdr3_aa: CASSGTGGNQPQHF
clone_size: NA; v_call: TRBV5-1; d_call: NA; j_call: TRBJ2-7; cdr3_nt: TGCGCCAGCAGCTTGGCCTCAGGGTCCCAGTGCTTC; cdr3_aa: CASSLASGSQCF
clone_size: NA; v_call: TRBV12-5; d_call: NA; j_call: TRBJ1-6; cdr3_nt: NA; cdr3_aa: CASGFGPGLNSPLHF
clone_size: NA; v_call: TRBV11-3; d_call: TRBD2; j_call: TRBJ2-1; cdr3_nt: TGTGCCAGCAGCTTAGAGACTAGCGGCTACAATGAGCAGTTCTTC; cdr3_aa: CASSLETSGYNEQFF
clone_size: NA; v_call: TRBV13; d_call: TRBD1; j_call: TRBJ1-3; cdr3_nt: TGTGCCAGCGCCGACAGGGCCTCTGGAAACACCATATATTTT; cdr3_aa: CASADRASGNTIYF
clone_size: NA; v_call: TRBV5-4; d_call: TRBD1; j_call: TRBJ2-7; cdr3_nt: TGTGCCAGCAGCCCATCAGGGGGCGCTCCTATAAGCTCCTACGAGCAGTACTTC; cdr3_aa: CASSPSGGAPISSYEQYF
clone_size: NA; v_call: TRBV5-1; d_call: NA; j_call: TRBJ2-1; cdr3_nt: TGCGCCAGCAGCTTGGTTGCGGCGGGGGCTTACAATGAGCAGTTCTTC; cdr3_aa: CASSLVAAGAYNEQFF
clone_size: NA; v_call: TRBV7-6; d_call: TRBD2; j_call: TRBJ2-1; cdr3_nt: TGTGCCAGCAGCTTATCTAGCGGGGCCTACAATGAGCAGTTCTTC; cdr3_aa: CASSLSSGAYNEQFF
clone_size: NA; v_call: TRBV29-1; d_call: NA; j_call: TRBJ2-1; cdr3_nt: TGCAGCGTCATCTCAGGTCACATAGGGAGTGAGCAGTTCTTC; cdr3_aa: CSVISGHIGSEQFF
clone_size: NA; v_call: TRBV4-3; d_call: NA; j_call: TRBJ1-6; cdr3_nt: TGCGCCAGCAGCCAAGAAGACAGCTCATATAATTCACCCCTCCACTTT; cdr3_aa: CASSQEDSSYNSPLHF
clone_size: NA; v_call: TRBV4-2; d_call: NA; j_call: TRBJ1-3; cdr3_nt: TGTGCCAGCAGCCAACCCAGTCTCCGAAACACCATATATTTT; cdr3_aa: CASSQPSLRNTIYF
clone_size: NA; v_call: TRBV18; d_call: NA; j_call: TRBJ2-2; cdr3_nt: TGTGCCAGCTCACCAAGAGATCCGAACACCGGGGAGCTGTTTTTT; cdr3_aa: CASSPRDPNTGELFF
clone_size: NA; v_call: TRBV5-6; d_call: NA; j_call: TRBJ1-1; cdr3_nt: TGTGCCAGCAGCAGAGATGCTTTCTTT; cdr3_aa: CASSRDAFF
clone_size: NA; v_call: TRBV2; d_call: TRBD2; j_call: TRBJ2-3; cdr3_nt: TGTGCCAGCAGTGTTCGCGGGGGGAGGTATGATACGCAGTATTTT; cdr3_aa: CASSVRGGRYDTQYF
clone_size: NA; v_call: TRBV30; d_call: NA; j_call: TRBJ1-1; cdr3_nt: TGTGCCTGGAGACCAAGCGACACTGAAGCTTTCTTT; cdr3_aa: CAWRPSDTEAFF
clone_size: NA; v_call: TRBV23-1; d_call: TRBD1; j_call: TRBJ2-7; cdr3_nt: TGCGCCAGCAGTCAATCCACAGGGGGTGTCTACGAGCAGTACTTC; cdr3_aa: CASSQSTGGVYEQYF
clone_size: NA; v_call: TRBV4-1; d_call: NA; j_call: TRBJ1-6; cdr3_nt: TGCGCCAGCAGCCAAGAGGGAGGAGATAATTCACCCCTCCACTTT; cdr3_aa: CASSQEGGDNSPLHF
clone_size: NA; v_call: TRBV12-5; d_call: TRBD1; j_call: TRBJ1-3; cdr3_nt: TGTGCTAGTGGTTGGACAGGGGCTGGAAACACCATATATTTT; cdr3_aa: CASGWTGAGNTIYF
clone_size: NA; v_call: TRBV6-1; d_call: NA; j_call: TRBJ1-5; cdr3_nt: TGTGCCAGCAGTGAAGCAATCACAACTCAGCCCCAGCATTTT; cdr3_aa: CASSEAITTQPQHF
clone_size: NA; v_call: TRBV4-3; d_call: NA; j_call: TRBJ2-2; cdr3_nt: TGCGCCAGCAGCCAAGAGGCGGGGCCGGGCACCGGGGAGCTGTTTTTT; cdr3_aa: CASSQEAGPGTGELFF
clone_size: once; v_call: TRBV20-1; d_call: NA; j_call: TRBJ1-3; cdr3_nt: TGCAGTGCCACCAGGGGAAACACCATATATTTT; cdr3_aa: CSATRGNTIYF
clone_size: NA; v_call: TRBV7-2; d_call: NA; j_call: TRBJ1-2; cdr3_nt: TGTGCCAGCAGCGCATATCGGAGGGGGGGGCCTGGCTACACCTTC; cdr3_aa: CASSAYRRGGPGYTF
clone_size: NA; v_call: TRBV18; d_call: TRBD2; j_call: TRBJ2-3; cdr3_nt: TGTGCCAGCTCACCACTTCTAGCGGGGGGTTCAGATACGCAGTATTTT; cdr3_aa: CASSPLLAGGSDTQYF
clone_size: NA; v_call: TRBV27; d_call: TRBD1; j_call: TRBJ1-3; cdr3_nt: TGTGCCAGCAGTCCCCGACAGGGCCACTCATCTGGAAACACCATATATTTT; cdr3_aa: CASSPRQGHSSGNTIYF
clone_size: NA; v_call: TRBV4-3; d_call: TRBD1; j_call: TRBJ1-1; cdr3_nt: TGCGCCAGCAGCCAAGGGTTTAGAGGGCAGGGGGAGACTGAAGCTTTCTTT; cdr3_aa: CASSQGFRGQGETEAFF
clone_size: NA; v_call: TRBV5-4; d_call: NA; j_call: TRBJ1-2; cdr3_nt: TGTGCCAGCAGGAAAGAGTCTAACTATGGCTACACCTTC; cdr3_aa: CASRKESNYGYTF
clone_size: NA; v_call: TRBV29-1; d_call: TRBD1; j_call: TRBJ1-1; cdr3_nt: TGCAGCGTTTGTGACAGGGGGCCTGACACTGAAGCTTTCTTT; cdr3_aa: CSVCDRGPDTEAFF
clone_size: NA; v_call: TRBV7-2; d_call: NA; j_call: TRBJ2-1; cdr3_nt: TGTGCCAGCACCCTCTACAATGAGCAGTTCTTC; cdr3_aa: CASTLYNEQFF
clone_size: NA; v_call: TRBV18; d_call: NA; j_call: TRBJ1-6; cdr3_nt: TGTGCCAGCTCCCTAGAGGCAGCAAATTCACCCCTCCACTTT; cdr3_aa: CASSLEAANSPLHF
clone_size: NA; v_call: TRBV6-1; d_call: TRBD1; j_call: TRBJ2-7; cdr3_nt: TGTGCCAGCAGTTCCGGGACAGTGAACGGCGAGCAGTACTTC; cdr3_aa: CASSSGTVNGEQYF
clone_size: NA; v_call: TRBV6-5; d_call: NA; j_call: TRBJ1-1; cdr3_nt: TGTGCCAGCACCGATCAGCGCGCTGAAGCTTTCTTT; cdr3_aa: CASTDQRAEAFF
clone_size: NA; v_call: TRBV5-8; d_call: NA; j_call: TRBJ1-5; cdr3_nt: TGTGCCAGCAGCTTGCGCGGGGAGAGTAATCAGCCCCAGCATTTT; cdr3_aa: CASSLRGESNQPQHF
clone_size: NA; v_call: TRBV7-2; d_call: TRBD1; j_call: TRBJ1-4; cdr3_nt: TGTGCCAGCAGCCGGACAGGGGTAGATGAAAAACTGTTTTTT; cdr3_aa: CASSRTGVDEKLFF
clone_size: NA; v_call: TRBV7-3; d_call: NA; j_call: TRBJ2-1; cdr3_nt: TGTGCCAGCAGCCCAACCGGGTCGTCATCCCTGGGGCACAATGAGCAGTTCTTC; cdr3_aa: CASSPTGSSSLGHNEQFF
clone_size: once; v_call: TRBV5-1; d_call: NA; j_call: TRBJ2-2; cdr3_nt: TGCGCCAGCAGCTTGTACCAGGGGTCCGGGGAGCTGTTTTTT; cdr3_aa: CASSLYQGSGELFF
clone_size: NA; v_call: TRBV6-6; d_call: NA; j_call: TRBJ2-7; cdr3_nt: TGTGCCAGCAGTTACTCTTCGGGGTCTAACTCCTACGAGCAGTACTTC; cdr3_aa: CASSYSSGSNSYEQYF